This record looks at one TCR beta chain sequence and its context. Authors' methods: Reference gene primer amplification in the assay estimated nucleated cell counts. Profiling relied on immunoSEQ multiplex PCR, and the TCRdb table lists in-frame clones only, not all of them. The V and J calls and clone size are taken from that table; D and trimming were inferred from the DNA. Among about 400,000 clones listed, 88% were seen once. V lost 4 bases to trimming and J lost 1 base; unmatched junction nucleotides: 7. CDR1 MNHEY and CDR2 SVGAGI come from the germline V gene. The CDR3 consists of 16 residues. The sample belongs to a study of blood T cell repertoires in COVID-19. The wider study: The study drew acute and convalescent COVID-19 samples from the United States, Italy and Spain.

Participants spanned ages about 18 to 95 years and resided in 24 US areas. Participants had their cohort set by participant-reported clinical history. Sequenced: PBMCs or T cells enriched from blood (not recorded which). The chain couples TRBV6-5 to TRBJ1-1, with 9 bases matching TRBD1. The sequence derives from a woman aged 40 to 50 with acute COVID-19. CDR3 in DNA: TGTGCCAGCAGTTCACACCCACAGGGGGCGAACACTGAAGCTTTCTTT. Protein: CASSSHPQGANTEAFF.